This T cell receptor beta chain was recorded in a study of cytomegalovirus exposure and HLA in healthy donors. For the study at large: A data release that came early held tens of millions of unique TCRs from HLA-typed donors.

About this clone itself: What it recognizes is unknown.

The germline CDR1 and CDR2 sequences are ENHRY and SYGVKD. The CDR3 contains 14 residues. Trimming at V came to 5 bases and at J to 8 bases, leaving 8 bases not matched to a gene. Study conclusions and caveats: As a later analysis showed, a missense DCLRE1C variant was linked to trimming of TCR beta V- and J-genes. When a later analysis was performed, an Asian-associated ancestry cluster reportedly had fewer N-insertions than the roughly 670-donor mean. Investigators reported 164 TCR beta chains as tied to cytomegalovirus.

PCR used 60 Vbeta primers and 13 Jbeta primers. Some clones are missing from TCRdb's copy, which holds only in-frame ones; the method was immunoSEQ multiplex PCR. This table has some 120,000 clones, roughly four fifths appearing once. The sample comprised PBMCs. This clonotype was sampled from a male donor in good health and CMV-seropositive. The chain combines TRBV10-3 with TRBJ2-1; TRBD1 matches 8 bases. The CDR3 loop reads CAISTGQGQYEQFF. The DNA of the CDR3 is TGTGCCATCAGTACCGGACAGGGACAATATGAGCAGTTCTTC.